The table lists the clone carrying this T cell receptor beta chain with a count of one. Repertoires were generated with immunoSEQ multiplex PCR, while TCRdb's copy carries only in-frame clones and drops some. Here the sample spans 350,000 to 450,000 clones, just over 90% being singletons. Participants came from about two dozen US areas, aged about 18 to 95 years. Exposed enrollees had met someone with a PCR-confirmed or clinician-diagnosed COVID-19 case at some point within the 2 weeks before study entry. These data originate in a study of blood T cell repertoires in COVID-19. This TCR was recovered from a woman aged 40 to 50 who had been exposed to COVID-19. Material: PBMCs or T cells enriched from blood (not recorded which).

In DNA, the CDR3 is TGTGCCAGCAGCGCCCGGGGGGACAGGGTTGCTGGGGCCAACGTCCTGACTTTC. Residues: CASSARGDRVAGANVLTF. The chain employs TRBV9 and TRBJ2-6; TRBD1 matches at 9 bases. Germline V gives CDR1 SGDLS, CDR2 YYNGEE. Unmatched junction bases numbered 9, after V lost 3 bases and J lost 2 bases. The CDR3 is 18 residues long. The variable domain in full, with the rest retrieved from reference TRBV9 and TRBJ2-6, is DSGVTQTPKHLITATGQRVTLRCSPRSGDLSVYWYQQSLDQGLQFLIQYYNGEERAKGNILERFSAQQFPDLHSELNLSSLELGDSALYFCASSARGDRVAGANVLTFGAGSRLTVL.